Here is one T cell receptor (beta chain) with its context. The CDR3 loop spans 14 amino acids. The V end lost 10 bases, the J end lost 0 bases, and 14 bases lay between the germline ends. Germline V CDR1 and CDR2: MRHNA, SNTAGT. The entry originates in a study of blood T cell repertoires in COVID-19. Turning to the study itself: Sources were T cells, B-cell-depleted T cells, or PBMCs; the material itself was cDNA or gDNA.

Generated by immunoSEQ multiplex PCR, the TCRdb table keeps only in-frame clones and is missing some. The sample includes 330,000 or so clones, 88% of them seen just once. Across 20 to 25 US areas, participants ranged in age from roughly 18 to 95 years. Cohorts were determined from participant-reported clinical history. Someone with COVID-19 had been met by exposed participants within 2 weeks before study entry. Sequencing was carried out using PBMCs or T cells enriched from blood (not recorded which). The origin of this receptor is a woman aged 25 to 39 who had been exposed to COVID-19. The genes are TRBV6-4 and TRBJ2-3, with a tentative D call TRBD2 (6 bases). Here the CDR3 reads CATSPEGSTDTQYF. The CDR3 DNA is TGTGCCACCTCCCCGGAGGGGAGCACAGATACGCAGTATTTT.